The clone carrying this T cell receptor beta chain was detected a few times. The data derive from a study of blood T cell repertoires in COVID-19. Across the study: Whether acute or convalescent, the COVID-19 samples came from the United States, Italy and Spain. T cells, B-cell-depleted T cells, or PBMCs provided the cDNA or gDNA that served as material.

The germline V gene encodes CDR1 SGDLS and CDR2 YYNGEE. CDR3 length equals 15 residues. V lost 0 bases and J 2 bases, leaving 12 bases between the germline ends. Study processing details: Reference gene primers were amplified, and this amplification served to estimate nucleated cell counts. Assay used: immunoSEQ multiplex PCR; TCRdb lists only in-frame clones, some missing. V and J calls and clone size are copied from that table; D and trimming were computed from the DNA. The repertoire consists of about 160,000 clones, with 75% to 90% occurring once and the leading ten covering roughly 9.2%. The chain joins TRBV9 to TRBJ2-7; D possibly corresponds to TRBD1 (5 bases). The sequence was collected from an elderly woman with active or convalescent COVID-19. The sequenced material came from peripheral blood. DNA for the CDR3: TGTGCCAGCAGCGTAGGTCAAGGGGTTGCCTACGAGCAGTACTTC. This encodes CASSVGQGVAYEQYF.